The T cell receptor beta chain described here comes from a study of blood T cells in healthy people across ages. This CDR3 has 13 amino acids. Trimming took off 3 bases at V and 4 bases at J, with 12 bases between the two ends. Germline lookup yields CDR1 DFQATT and CDR2 SNEGSKA (reference sequence). A second about 7 to 12 cycle PCR used barcoded and J-beta primers. MiXCR was run by TCRdb on the 5' RACE reads, yielding one entry per CDR3 protein. The table has fewer than 800,000 distinct CDR3 sequences, 20% to 25% seen once. This clonotype was observed a few times. This sequence originates from a man between 65 and 79 years old in good health. Source material: blood. The chain employs TRBV20-1 and TRBJ2-5; D perhaps matches TRBD1 (6 bases). CDR3 region: CSARNQGGETQYF. The CDR3 DNA sequence: TGCAGTGCTAGGAACCAAGGGGGAGAGACCCAGTACTTC.